This TCR beta chain was identified in a study of T cell responses to AZD1222 COVID-19 vaccine. Study-wide context: Pooling covered second doses at about 4 or about 12 weeks. Points from the study as a whole: Among the donors, most were white British and more were female, and clonal diversity was possibly underestimated. Only a handful of AZD1222 recipients were seropositive at baseline.

Assay: immunoSEQ multiplex PCR; the TCRdb copy retains only in-frame clones and omits some. Counted here are about 160,000 clones, around 90% occurring once; the ten biggest clones make up 1.5% to 2%. In this sample, this clone turned up once. What it binds is unknown. Material: peripheral blood, obtained on day 0 of AZD1222 vaccination. The source is an adult in good health.

The CDR3 DNA reads TGTGCCAGCAGTGACATTGCTTTGGGGAACACCATATATTTT. Protein: CASSDIALGNTIYF. The chain uses TRBV28 and TRBJ1-3; D is ambiguous. Germline CDR1 MDHEN, CDR2 SYDVKM. The V end lost 5 bases, the J end lost 7 bases, and 15 bases lay between the germline ends. The CDR3 extends over 14 amino acids.